The TCR beta chain described here comes from a study of Graves' ophthalmopathy and Graves' hyperthyroidism (dated by TCRdb to the late 2010s). In the study overall: Hyperthyroidism was defined as stable when no progression to ophthalmopathy occurred within 18 months of follow-up. In over 5 hyperthyroidism patients, the T-cell repertoire of thyroid tissue was compared with the T-cell repertoire of blood. To explore V-J signatures distinguishing ophthalmopathy from hyperthyroidism, a discovery set of more than 95 patients (43 ophthalmopathy, roughly 56 stable hyperthyroidism) was enrolled. To tell Graves' ophthalmopathy apart from Graves' hyperthyroidism, and to predict which patients would progress to ophthalmopathy, the study relied on TCR beta repertoire signatures. In total, approximately 130 blood samples were TCR-sequenced: approximately 42 ophthalmopathy, 80 or so hyperthyroidism and about 17 hyperthyroidism-to-ophthalmopathy patients. After sampling, hyperthyroidism patients received methimazole starting at 30 mg daily, and ophthalmopathy patients received high-dose intravenous methylprednisolone. An independent validation cohort was composed of approximately 19 hyperthyroidism patients and 17 patients who later progressed from hyperthyroidism to ophthalmopathy. Paper-wide results and their limitations: Among expanded thyroid clonotypes with frequency above 0.001, most also showed up in blood, which suggests that blood repertoires may reflect the thyroid immune response. No statistical method was used to predetermine the sample size, and group allocation was not hidden from the investigators. In cross-validation, the 13-signature model distinguished ophthalmopathy from stable hyperthyroidism with just over 85% sensitivity and around 83% specificity, while in the test set the corresponding values were around 79% and 71%. In validation, the model predicted ophthalmopathy progression with more than 70% sensitivity and roughly 72% specificity; some twelve predicted patients were CT-confirmed with GO in a median of approximately 6.2 months.

For repertoire sequencing, the TCR beta CDR3 regions were amplified from RNA transcripts. HTBI primers and the Qiagen OneStep RT-PCR kit were used in a first-round RT-PCR, which was followed by a second-round multiplex PCR, size selection and purification. Libraries were sequenced on an Illumina HiSeq2000 using paired-end 100 bp reads. In the authors' own workflow: SOAPnuke was used to process the reads, removing any read that contained adapters or uncalled bases, had a mean Phred below 15, or lacked an exact match to the constant primer or identifier. COPE v1.2.5 was used to merge high-quality paired reads. Each unique nucleotide sequence was treated as a clonotype, and MiTCR v1.1 was used to align the clonotypes to the IMGT TRB V, D and J references. Analysis was restricted to V-J combinations with a frequency above 0.0001, which covered about 99% of repertoires. For each V-J combination, a TCR clonal expansion and chaos score was defined as the ratio of F50 clonal expansion to chaos observed in the TCRdist matrix. Welch's t-statistics and random forest were used to narrow the features down to roughly twelve V-J combinations, which were then fed into a naive Bayes classifier. Thyroid-blood repertoire similarity was quantified with the Morisita-Horn index. The raw public data were reprocessed by TCRdb itself: fastp quality trimming at Q25, MiXCR clonotype calling, in-frame beta chains only. Identical CDR3 proteins give one entry, which carries the most common genes and DNA. The V and J calls here are based on TCRdb, not the publication. This sample lists over a million distinct CDR3 sequences; 35% to 45% were detected once. Together, the top ten hold 11% of the sample.

Hyperthyroidism patients were newly diagnosed, with disease duration under 2 months, and aged 18 to 65 years. Patients with other autoimmune diseases, uncontrolled infections, pregnancy or lactation were excluded. Diagnosis relied on clinical symptoms, serum thyroxine, TRAb, thyroid ultrasound and orbital computed tomography. Trizol reagent was used to extract the total RNA, and its quality was then checked on an Agilent 2100 Bioanalyzer. Cut back by 6 bases and 8 bases, the V and J ends lie 10 bases apart. CDR1 ENHRY and CDR2 SYGVKD are derived from the germline V gene. Its CDR3 holds 12 amino acids, cysteine through phenylalanine. The only DNA kept is the CDR3, 36 bases in frame from the first base. As to this clonotype: Its antigen is not yet known. Per-nucleotide qualities are absent, and no much larger clonotype sits a single base away.

The sequence is built from TRBV10-3 and TRBJ1-4; possibly the D gene is TRBD1, per 5 matching bases. The material sequenced was peripheral blood or thyroid tissue (not recorded which). This clonotype was sampled from an adult man with Graves' hyperthyroidism. For the CDR3, the sequence is CAIRGRGEKLFF. In nucleotide form, the sequence is TGTGCCATCAGAGGACGGGGGGAAAAACTGTTTTTT.